This record concerns one T cell receptor (beta chain) sequence. Its cognate antigen is unknown. Some 34,000 genome equivalents of blood DNA were amplified for TRB. Per the germline V gene, CDR1 is SGHAT and CDR2 is FQDESV (reference sequence). This CDR3 is 18 amino acids long. This entry is derived from a study of T cell clusters in autoimmune cytopenias. General observations from the study: The T cell clusters were defined only in silico, without experimental functional validation.

TRB was amplified by touch-down multiplex PCR, primer pools A and B combined. TCRdb re-called the multiplex PCR reads, yielding one record per CDR3 amino acid sequence without DNA. This table lists about 4,900 distinct CDR3 sequences. These data also featured in a second study, about T cell repertoires in aging, cancer and after chemotherapy. That paper states: Age-matched healthy donors had significantly more diverse, less clonal blood TCR repertoires than untreated cancer patients. In healthy donors, age-related TCR diversity loss mainly reflected lost richness.

The source of this sequence is a human donor in good health. The J gene is TRBJ2-2, the V gene TRBV11-1; TCRdb designates TRBD2, a call that cannot be tested without DNA. Material for sequencing was peripheral blood. Here the CDR3 reads CASSLAVTSGGATGELFF.